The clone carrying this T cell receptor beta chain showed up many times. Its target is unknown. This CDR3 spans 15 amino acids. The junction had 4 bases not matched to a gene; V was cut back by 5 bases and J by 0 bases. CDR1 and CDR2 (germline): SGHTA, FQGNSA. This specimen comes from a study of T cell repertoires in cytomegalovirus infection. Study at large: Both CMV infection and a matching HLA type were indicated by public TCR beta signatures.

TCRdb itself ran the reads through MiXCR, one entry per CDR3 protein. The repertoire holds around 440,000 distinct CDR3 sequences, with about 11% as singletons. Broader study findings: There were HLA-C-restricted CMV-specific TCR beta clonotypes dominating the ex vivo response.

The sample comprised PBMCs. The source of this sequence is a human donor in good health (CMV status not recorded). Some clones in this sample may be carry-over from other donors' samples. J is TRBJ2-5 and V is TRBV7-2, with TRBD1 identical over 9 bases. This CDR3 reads CASSTDRGYQETQYF. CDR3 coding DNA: TGTGCCAGCAGCACCGACAGGGGGTACCAAGAGACCCAGTACTTC. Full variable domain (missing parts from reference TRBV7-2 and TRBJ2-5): GAGVSQSPSNKVTEKGKDVELRCDPISGHTALYWYRQSLGQGLEFLIYFQGNSAPDKSGLPSDRFSAERTGGSVSTLTIQRTQQEDSAVYLCASSTDRGYQETQYFGPGTRLLVL.